One and the same sample provided the 19 T cell receptor beta chains below, sequenced in a study of blood T cell repertoires in COVID-19. Data came from immunoSEQ multiplex PCR; TCRdb stores just in-frame clones and leaves some out. The sample holds about 320,000 clones, 90% to 95% seen once. Source material: PBMCs or T cells enriched from blood (not recorded which). All receptors derive from a woman aged 25 to 39 who had been exposed to COVID-19.

This chain links TRBV5-1 with TRBJ1-2; D not certain. CDR1 is SGHRS and CDR2 is YFSETQ in the germline V gene. There are 13 residues in the CDR3. Trimming shortened V by 2 bases and J by 0 bases, and 5 bases separated the two germline ends. CDR3 bases: TGCGCCAGCAGCTTCCGAGCTAACTATGGCTACACCTTC. Residues: CASSFRANYGYTF.

V usage is TRBV16 and J usage is TRBJ1-5; possibly TRBD1 for D (5 bases). V lost 3 bases, J lost 0 bases, and 9 bases lay in between. This CDR3 spans 15 amino acids. The germline gives CDR1 KGHSY, CDR2 FQNENV. CDR3 nucleotides: TGTGCCAGCAGCCAGTCCGGACATAGCAATCAGCCCCAGCATTTT. It specifies CASSQSGHSNQPQHF.

The chain has TRBV5-1 and TRBJ2-3; 10 nucleotides align to TRBD1. Trimming cost V 4 bases and J 0 bases; bases outside gene matches: 17. The CDR3 has 20 amino acids. Germline assignment: CDR1 SGHRS and CDR2 YFSETQ. CDR3 region: CASSRSYPGQGRLSTDTQYF. The CDR3 nucleotides read TGCGCCAGCAGCCGATCGTACCCGGGACAGGGGCGACTAAGCACAGATACGCAGTATTTT.

V is TRBV3-1 (or the pseudogene TRBV3-2) and J is TRBJ2-1, with TRBD2 identical over 8 bases. The germline V gene has CDR1 LGHDT and CDR2 YNNKEL (reference sequence). V lost 2 bases to trimming and J lost 7 bases; unmatched junction nucleotides: 13. CDR3 size: 17 residues. This CDR3 is CASSQPSRVAGMNEQFF. CDR3 bases: TGTGCCAGCAGCCAACCATCCCGCGTAGCGGGGATGAATGAGCAGTTCTTC.

The rearrangement links TRBV6-1 to TRBJ2-7, with unresolved D. This CDR3 is built from 14 residues. V lost 1 base, J lost 5 bases, and 12 bases lay in between. Looked up from germline, CDR1 is MNHNS and CDR2 is SASEGT. DNA for the CDR3: TGTGCCAGCAGTGAAGTGGCGAGTCGGGACGAGCAGTACTTC. Residues: CASSEVASRDEQYF.

Only one count was recorded for this clone. The V gene is TRBV5-4, the J gene TRBJ2-1, with 11 bases identical to TRBD2. The ends lost 1 base at V and 4 bases at J; junction bases unmatched: 1. CDR3 size: 15 residues. Germline-derived CDR1 and CDR2 are SGHNT and YYREEE (reference sequence). The CDR3: CASSLRLAGYNEQFF. DNA for the CDR3: TGTGCCAGCAGCTTGAGACTAGCGGGGTACAATGAGCAGTTCTTC.

A single count supports this clone. The chain recombines TRBV5-6 with TRBJ2-5; possible D gene TRBD2, 5 bases. The CDR3 length is 14 residues. Looked up from germline, CDR1 is SGHDT and CDR2 is YYEEEE. Trimming took off 3 bases at V and 0 bases at J, with 9 bases between the two ends. The CDR3 here is CASSSRGNQETQYF. The CDR3 DNA follows: TGTGCCAGCAGCTCCCGAGGGAACCAAGAGACCCAGTACTTC.

The chain has TRBV6-4 and TRBJ2-3, with TRBD2 identical over 10 bases. The V and J ends lost 6 bases and 0 bases, in that order; junction bases with no gene match: 3. This CDR3 has 15 amino acids. Per the germline V gene, CDR1 is MRHNA and CDR2 is SNTAGT. In nucleotides, the CDR3 is TGTGCCAGCAGCTTGACTAGCGGGAGCACAGATACGCAGTATTTT. Protein product: CASSLTSGSTDTQYF.

The J gene is TRBJ1-1, the V gene TRBV7-6, with unresolved D. CDR1 SGHVS and CDR2 FNYEAQ come from the germline V gene. This CDR3 contains 10 residues. Trimming stripped 5 bases from V and 11 bases from J, with 9 bases between. The CDR3 bases are TGTGCCAGCAGCCCCCGTGGCGCTTTCTTT. Its protein is CASSPRGAFF.

The genes are TRBV10-3 and TRBJ2-7; D uncertain. The V end lost 4 bases, the J end lost 3 bases, and 13 bases lay between the germline ends. CDR1 ENHRY and CDR2 SYGVKD come from the germline V gene. The CDR3 sequence is 14 residues long. CDR3 sequence reads: CAISATGINYEQYF. DNA of the CDR3: TGTGCCATCAGTGCTACCGGTATCAACTACGAGCAGTACTTC.

This sequence joins TRBV5-1 and TRBJ2-5, with 9 nucleotides matching TRBD1. CDR1 SGHRS and CDR2 YFSETQ come from the germline V gene. Trimming cost V 9 bases and J 5 bases; bases outside gene matches: 17. CDR3 length: 16 amino acids. The CDR3 DNA is TGCGCCACCGCTCCGATTCCGGGACAGGGAAGGGAGACCCAGTACTTC. This codes for CATAPIPGQGRETQYF.

This clone was seen a few times. The chain uses TRBV5-1 and TRBJ1-2; 10 bases are shared with TRBD1. The CDR3 spans 15 residues. Trimming took 4 bases from V and 4 from J; bases not matched to a gene: 7. The germline CDR1 and CDR2 sequences are SGHRS and YFSETQ. The chain's CDR3 is CASSPGQGGFYGYTF. The CDR3 coding sequence is TGCGCCAGCAGCCCCGGACAGGGGGGCTTCTATGGCTACACCTTC.

The chain is built from TRBV27 and TRBJ2-1, with D maybe TRBD2 (6 bases). The V gene lost 5 bases and the J gene lost 1 base, with 9 bases spanning the gap. The CDR3 loop spans 14 amino acids. From germline, CDR1 is MNHEY and CDR2 SMNVEV (reference sequence). The CDR3 DNA reads as TGTGCCAGCAGTCGCCTAGCGTCCTACAATGAGCAGTTCTTC. Translation gives CASSRLASYNEQFF.

V and J are TRBV19 and TRBJ2-7; D remains unclear. CDR1 and CDR2 from the germline V gene are LNHDA and SQIVND (reference sequence). This CDR3 region has 14 residues. The V gene lost 5 bases and the J gene lost 3 bases, with 14 bases spanning the gap. In DNA form, the CDR3 reads TGTGCCAGTAGTCCCTCTAGAACCCTCTACGAGCAGTACTTC. Translating gives CASSPSRTLYEQYF.

The chain is built from TRBV9 and TRBJ1-4; D perhaps matches TRBD1 (6 bases). CDR1 SGDLS and CDR2 YYNGEE come from the germline V gene. Trimming pared 4 bases from V and 8 bases from J, leaving 21 bases between. The CDR3 extends over 16 amino acids. The CDR3 bases are TGTGCCAGCAGCATTCGTTCTGGGGGCGCCAGGGAAAAACTGTTTTTT. This translates into CASSIRSGGAREKLFF.

Turning to this clone: The identical CDR3 is also encoded by other nucleotide sequences in the sample. The chain links TRBV19 to TRBJ1-2, with TRBD1 matching 7 bases. The CDR3 spans 12 residues. The ends lost 4 bases at V and 7 bases at J; junction bases unmatched: 3. Germline CDR1 is LNHDA and CDR2 is SQIVND (reference sequence). The CDR3 here is CASSTRQGGYTF. The CDR3 DNA follows: TGTGCCAGTAGTACCCGACAGGGTGGCTACACCTTC. Drawing the rest from reference TRBV19 and TRBJ1-2, the complete variable domain is DGGITQSPKYLFRKEGQNVTLSCEQNLNHDAMYWYRQDPGQGLRLIYYSQIVNDFQKGDIAEGYSVSREKKESFPLTVTSAQKNPTAFYLCASSTRQGGYTFGSGTRLTVV.

The V gene is TRBV3-1 (or the pseudogene TRBV3-2), the J gene TRBJ1-2; D is unresolved. V was clipped by 0 bases and J by 8 bases, with 13 bases between them. Germline CDR1 is LGHDT and CDR2 is YNNKEL (reference sequence). The CDR3 spans 14 residues. This chain's CDR3 is CASSQDLLSGGYTF. The CDR3 coding sequence is TGTGCCAGCAGCCAAGATCTCCTATCAGGAGGCTACACCTTC.

The chain employs TRBV11-2 and TRBJ1-4; possible D gene TRBD1, 5 bases. The germline V gene encodes CDR1 SGHAT and CDR2 FQNNGV. Trimming took off 0 bases at V and 8 bases at J, with 19 bases between the two ends. The CDR3 extends over 17 amino acids. The CDR3 coding sequence is TGTGCCAGCAGCTTAGATACGGGGGGACCAATTCGGGAAAAACTGTTTTTT. This codes for CASSLDTGGPIREKLFF.

This clone was detected only once. The J gene is TRBJ1-3, the V gene TRBV10-3; D is undetermined. Trimming left V 6 bases short and J 2 bases short, with 14 bases between. The CDR3 runs 15 residues. Germline CDR1 and CDR2: ENHRY and SYGVKD. The CDR3 spells CAISDLGRTGNTIYF. CDR3 nucleotide sequence: TGTGCCATCAGCGACCTGGGGAGGACTGGAAACACCATATATTTT.